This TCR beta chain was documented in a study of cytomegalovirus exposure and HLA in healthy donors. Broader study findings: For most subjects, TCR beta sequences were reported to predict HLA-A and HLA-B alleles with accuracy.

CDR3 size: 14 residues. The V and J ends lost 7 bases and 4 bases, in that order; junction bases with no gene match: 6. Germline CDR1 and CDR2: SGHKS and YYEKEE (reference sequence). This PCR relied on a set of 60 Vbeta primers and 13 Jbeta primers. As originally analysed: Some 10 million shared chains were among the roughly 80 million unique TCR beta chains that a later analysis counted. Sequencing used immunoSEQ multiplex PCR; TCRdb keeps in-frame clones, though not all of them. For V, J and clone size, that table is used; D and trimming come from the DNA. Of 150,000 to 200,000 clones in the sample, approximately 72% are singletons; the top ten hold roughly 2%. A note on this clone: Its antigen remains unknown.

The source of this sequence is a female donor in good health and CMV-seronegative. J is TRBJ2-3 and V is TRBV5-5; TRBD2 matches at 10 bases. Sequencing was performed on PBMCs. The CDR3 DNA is TGTGCCAGCCAAACTAGCGGGGTCCCAGATACGCAGTATTTT. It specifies CASQTSGVPDTQYF.